This T cell receptor beta chain was retrieved from a study of beta chain features in type 1 diabetes. Study in general: No patient-donor differences in age, gender, total cells or subset yield.

This clone has just a few counts. The germline V gene encodes CDR1 MDHEN and CDR2 SYDVKM. J gave up 14 bases and V 2 bases, and 10 bases lay outside the gene matches. The CDR3 spans 13 residues. The whole isolated RNA underwent reverse transcription, so sequencing captured expressed TCRB transcripts. Mean read depth for stem cell-like memory T cell samples was approximately 1.01 million reads. Assay: immunoSEQ multiplex PCR; the TCRdb copy retains only in-frame clones and omits some. The sample includes approximately 120,000 clones, 40% seen only once; the top ten take 0.06% to 0.075%. Sample: stem cell memory CD4+ T cells from blood. The V and J genes are TRBV28 and TRBJ2-5, with 8 bases aligning to TRBD2. The source of this sequence is a woman between 18 and 29 years old in good health. The CDR3 DNA sequence: TGTGCCAGCAGTTTACCCGGGAGGGGCCCCTATTACTTC. This codes for CASSLPGRGPYYF.